The clone carrying this T cell receptor (beta chain) was counted a few times. Antigen: not known. The data derive from a study of T cells after yellow fever vaccination. Across the study: Fractions containing few cells were prepared with SMART-Seq v4 Ultra Low Input. Study-wide results and caveats: Reappearing after the booster were most of the clones from primary vaccination (roughly 96% CD4, 75% to 90% CD8). Although most clonotypes did not, a small share appeared in both CD4 and CD8 compartments.

UMIs and a universal primer site were added when TCR cDNA was made by 5'RACE template switching. TCRdb reprocessed the 5' RACE reads with MiXCR, giving one entry per CDR3 protein. Found here are some 160,000 distinct CDR3 sequences, 6% to 7.5% of them singletons; the top ten hold roughly 2.5%. The trim removed 1 base at V and 7 bases at J, leaving 3 bases unmatched. Germline V gene lookup returns CDR1 MGHDK and CDR2 SYGVNS. CDR3 length: 14 residues. The receptor was isolated from a man aged 18 to 29 who received the YFV17D yellow fever vaccine. This chain joins TRBV25-1 and TRBJ1-5; 8 bases map to TRBD1. The material was CD4+ T cells sorted from PBMCs, obtained roughly 5 days after the first yellow fever vaccination. The CDR3 region has the DNA TGTGCCAGCAGTGAATCAGGGGGCCAACAGCCCCAGCATTTT. Protein sequence: CASSESGGQQPQHF.